This T cell receptor (beta chain) was identified during a study of shared clonotypes between healthy human individuals. Terminally differentiated effector memory CD45RA+ cells were left out of the naive CD8 fraction, which was CD45RO-negative and positively selected for CCR7. This table comes from immunoSEQ multiplex PCR, and its TCRdb copy is limited to in-frame clones, with some not included. The table lists 650,000 to 800,000 clones, about 91% of them singletons. Study outcomes and limitations: Among donors, sharing of clonotypes was expected to be affected by sequencing depth.

Worth noting for this clone: The antigen is undetermined.

V lost 1 base and J lost 13, with 12 bases in between. In germline, CDR1 is SGDLS, CDR2 YYNGEE. The CDR3 loop spans 12 amino acids. This sequence joins TRBV9 and TRBJ2-1; D remains unclear. The clonotype was recovered from a man aged 25 to 40 in good health. The sample taken for sequencing was naive CD8+ T cells sorted from blood. Here the CDR3 reads CASSVTHSRQFF. The CDR3 nucleotides are TGTGCCAGCAGCGTAACCCATAGTAGACAGTTCTTC.